Below, 14 T cell receptor beta chains from the same sample are listed, as sequenced in a study of CD8+ T cells in alopecia areata. The treatment: oral pan-JAK inhibitor, 5-10 mg twice daily. RNA was isolated and reverse transcribed to cDNA, the sequencing template. The protocol was immunoSEQ multiplex PCR, while the TCRdb copy is restricted to in-frame clones and leaves out a portion. This sample has roughly 180,000 clones, with roughly 50% found just once. The specimen was CD8+ T cells sorted from blood, collected at week 24, from a patient treated with tofacitinib. All receptors come from a human donor with alopecia areata.

J is TRBJ2-7 and V is TRBV19; maybe TRBD1 (6 bases). Trimming took 5 bases from V and 6 from J, leaving 8 bases between them. CDR3 size: 11 residues. Germline CDR1 LNHDA, CDR2 SQIVND (reference sequence). In nucleotides, the CDR3 is TGTGCCAGTAGTTCGACAGGCGAGCAGTACTTC. It specifies CASSSTGEQYF.

The gene calls are TRBV5-6 and TRBJ1-1, with D possibly TRBD1 on 6 matching bases. The CDR3 has 12 residues. V lost 3 bases to trimming and J lost 11 bases, with 14 bases between them. Germline CDR1 and CDR2: SGHDT and YYEEEE. This CDR3 is CASSYTGSEAFF. The DNA for the CDR3 is TGTGCCAGCAGCTATACAGGGTCGGAGGCTTTCTTT.

The chain recombines TRBV30 with TRBJ2-1, with TRBD2 matching 7 bases. Germline CDR1 GTSNPN, CDR2 SVGIG (reference sequence). With 4 bases clipped from V and 4 bases from J, the junction kept 10 bases outside the gene matches. The CDR3 contains 15 residues. Here the CDR3 DNA reads TGTGCCTGGACACTATCTAGCGGTATGTACAATGAGCAGTTCTTC. It encodes CAWTLSSGMYNEQFF.

The chain uses TRBV7-9 and TRBJ2-2, with unresolved D. V was clipped by 6 bases and J by 4 bases, with 9 bases between them. Germline CDR1 and CDR2: SEHNR and FQNEAQ (reference sequence). The CDR3 consists of 13 residues. For the CDR3, the DNA is TGTGCCAGCAGAATGGGTGCCACCGGGGAGCTGTTTTTT. Amino acid sequence: CASRMGATGELFF.

The CDR3 sequence: CASSLGGPNEQFF. Written as DNA, the CDR3 is TGTGCCAGCAGCTTAGGAGGGCCGAATGAGCAGTTCTTC. The V call is TRBV7-9, the J call TRBJ2-1; D may be TRBD2 (5 bases). This CDR3 has 13 amino acids. The germline V gene encodes CDR1 SEHNR and CDR2 FQNEAQ (reference sequence). Trimming took off 1 base at V and 7 bases at J, with 8 bases between the two ends. The complete variable domain, with remaining parts taken from reference TRBV7-9 and TRBJ2-1, reads DTGVSQNPRHKITKRGQNVTFRCDPISEHNRLYWYRQTLGQGPEFLTYFQNEAQLEKSRLLSDRFSAERPKGSFSTLEIQRTEQGDSAMYLCASSLGGPNEQFFGPGTRLTVL.

The genes are TRBV7-2 and TRBJ2-7; tentative D call: TRBD2 (7 bases). Per germline, CDR1 SGHTA and CDR2 FQGNSA. The CDR3 totals 15 residues. Trimming took 2 bases from V and 0 from J, leaving 11 bases between them. The CDR3 sequence is CASSLSGGPSYEQYF. In DNA, the CDR3 is TGTGCCAGCAGCTTATCCGGGGGGCCCTCCTACGAGCAGTACTTC.

For the CDR3, the DNA is TGTGCCAGTAGTACACCGGGACAAGAACGCTATGGCTACACCTTC. Protein product: CASSTPGQERYGYTF. The chain recombines TRBV19 with TRBJ1-2; D is perhaps TRBD1 (6 bases). CDR1 and CDR2 (germline): LNHDA, SQIVND (reference sequence). The CDR3 is 15 residues long. V lost 4 bases and J 4 bases, leaving 16 bases between the germline ends.

This chain's CDR3 is CASSLGDEQYF. Here the CDR3 DNA reads TGTGCCAGCAGCCTCGGGGACGAGCAGTACTTC. The chain has TRBV13 and TRBJ2-7; D may be TRBD2 (5 bases). The V gene's germline CDR1 is PRHDT and CDR2 FYEKMQ (reference sequence). The CDR3 has 11 amino acids. The V gene lost 5 bases and the J gene lost 5 bases, with 7 bases spanning the gap.

The chain is built from TRBV2 and TRBJ1-1, with D unresolved. The CDR3 is 12 amino acids. Germline CDR1 and CDR2: SNHLY and FYNNEI. The V and J ends lost 2 bases and 5 bases respectively, with 6 bases between them. CDR3 protein: CASSERVTEAFF. In nucleotides, the CDR3 is TGTGCCAGCAGTGAAAGAGTTACTGAAGCTTTCTTT.

The chain has TRBV9 and TRBJ2-6; TRBD2 is a possible D gene (6 bases). The V gene lost 3 bases and the J gene lost 0 bases, with 13 bases spanning the gap. CDR3 length equals 17 residues. Germline CDR1 and CDR2: SGDLS and YYNGEE. CDR3 in amino acids: CASSGEDKTSGANVLTF. The CDR3 DNA reads as TGTGCCAGCAGCGGGGAGGATAAAACCTCTGGGGCCAACGTCCTGACTTTC.

The chain carries TRBV9 and TRBJ2-3; D unclear. CDR3 size: 13 residues. Deletions cut 6 bases from V and 6 bases from J, with 14 bases between. Germline CDR1 and CDR2: SGDLS and YYNGEE. CDR3 region: CASTGTLGDTQYF. The DNA for the CDR3 is TGTGCCAGCACCGGAACGCTCGGTGATACGCAGTATTTT. Full variable domain (remainder filled in from reference TRBV9 and TRBJ2-3): DSGVTQTPKHLITATGQRVTLRCSPRSGDLSVYWYQQSLDQGLQFLIQYYNGEERAKGNILERFSAQQFPDLHSELNLSSLELGDSALYFCASTGTLGDTQYFGPGTRLTVL.

This chain uses TRBV7-9 with TRBJ2-4; the match to TRBD1 covers 9 bases. V lost 5 bases, J lost 3 bases, and 8 bases stayed unmatched. This CDR3 comprises 16 residues. Germline V gene lookup returns CDR1 SEHNR and CDR2 FQNEAQ (reference sequence). The DNA of the CDR3 is TGTGCCAGCAGCCACACAGGGGGCTGGGGCAAAAACATTCAGTACTTC. Residues: CASSHTGGWGKNIQYF.

The chain combines TRBV6-5 with TRBJ1-1; D is unclear. The CDR3 consists of 14 residues. The germline CDR1 and CDR2 sequences are MNHEY and SVGAGI. V was clipped by 7 bases and J by 0 bases, with 12 bases between them. This CDR3 is CASTLNIMNTEAFF. The CDR3 bases are TGTGCCAGCACGCTAAACATCATGAACACTGAAGCTTTCTTT.

The V gene is TRBV29-1, the J gene TRBJ2-2; the D gene is possibly TRBD2 (5 bases). Trimming removed 0 bases at V and 7 bases at J, with 6 bases between. The CDR3 is 12 residues long. From germline, CDR1 is SQVTM and CDR2 ANQGSEA. DNA for the CDR3: TGCAGCGTTGAAGACGGGGACGGGGAGCTGTTTTTT. The encoded protein is CSVEDGDGELFF.